The 20 T cell receptor beta chains in this list originate from one sample, sequenced in a study of CD8 T cells in Susac syndrome (dated by TCRdb to between 2019 and 2020). Receptor amplification or capture employed the immunoSEQ multiplex PCR assay. RNA was extracted using the RNeasy kit, and roughly 0.45 to 1 ug of the RNA was reverse transcribed with random hexamers. The public sequencing data were trimmed at Q25 with fastp and processed into clonotypes with MiXCR by TCRdb, which kept only in-frame beta chains. Rows merge per CDR3 protein into single entries with the most common DNA and genes. For this sample there are some 99,000 distinct CDR3 sequences; 90% to 95% appear just once. The ten most abundant clones make up about 0.29% of the sample. The source material was CD4+ T cells from PBMCs. The receptors derive from a human donor with Susac syndrome.

The chain links TRBV28 to TRBJ1-2; maybe TRBD1 (6 bases). The CDR3 is 14 residues long. The germline V gene encodes CDR1 MDHEN and CDR2 SYDVKM. Trimming cost V 3 bases and J 8 bases, with 16 bases left between them. Written as DNA, the CDR3 is TGTGCCAGCAGTTTGAACAGGGAGGGCCTAGGCTACACCTTC. It translates to CASSLNREGLGYTF.

This chain links TRBV25-1 with TRBJ1-2, with 8 bases matching TRBD1. The germline V gene encodes CDR1 MGHDK and CDR2 SYGVNS. The CDR3 is 13 residues long. The V and J ends lost 3 bases and 7 bases, in that order; junction bases with no gene match: 4. The CDR3 sequence: CASSDRGLGGYTF. In DNA, the CDR3 is TGTGCCAGCAGTGACAGGGGGCTGGGTGGCTACACCTTC.

V gene TRBV6-5 combines with J gene TRBJ1-2; D call uncertain. V lost 4 bases, J lost 5 bases, and 5 bases lay in between. In germline, CDR1 is MNHEY, CDR2 SVGAGI. The CDR3 totals 11 residues. CDR3 residues: CASSSGYGYTF. The CDR3 DNA sequence: TGTGCCAGCAGTTCCGGATATGGCTACACCTTC.

The chain joins TRBV5-6 to TRBJ1-4; 12 bases map to TRBD1. Germline V gives CDR1 SGHDT, CDR2 YYEEEE. V shed 4 bases and J 10 bases; nucleotides not matched to a gene: 5. The CDR3 consists of 14 residues. This chain's CDR3 is CASSPGQGAGKLFF. As DNA, the CDR3 is TGTGCCAGCAGCCCGGGACAGGGGGCCGGAAAACTGTTTTTT. Together with reference TRBV5-6 and TRBJ1-4, the CDR3 gives the full variable domain: DAGVTQSPTHLIKTRGQQVTLRCSPKSGHDTVSWYQQALGQGPQFIFQYYEEEERQRGNFPDRFSGHQFPNYSSELNVNALLLGDSALYLCASSPGQGAGKLFFGSGTQLSVL.

This chain links TRBV7-8 with TRBJ1-5; 7 bases are shared with TRBD1. The CDR3 is 14 residues long. From germline, CDR1 is SGHVS and CDR2 FQNEAQ. V trimming: 0 bases; J trimming: 6 bases; junction bases outside the gene matches: 2. The DNA for the CDR3 is TGTGCCAGCAGCTTAGCAGGGGGCGGTCAGCCCCAGCATTTT. It yields the protein CASSLAGGGQPQHF.

V usage is TRBV18 and J usage is TRBJ2-1; 10 bases align to TRBD2. Trimming cost V 3 bases and J 1 base; bases outside gene matches: 3. The germline gives CDR1 KGHSH, CDR2 LQKENI. The CDR3 has 16 residues. CDR3 in amino acids: CASSPSGGQSYNEQFF. CDR3 nucleotides: TGTGCCAGCTCACCTAGCGGGGGGCAATCCTACAATGAGCAGTTCTTC.

The V gene is TRBV20-1, the J gene TRBJ2-7; a possible D gene is TRBD2 (7 bases). Looked up from germline, CDR1 is DFQATT and CDR2 is SNEGSKA (reference sequence). V lost 6 bases and J 1 base, leaving 22 bases between the germline ends. The CDR3 consists of 16 residues. The CDR3 loop reads CSAPRGWGGSSYEQYF. Written as DNA, the CDR3 is TGCAGTGCCCCCAGGGGTTGGGGCGGGAGTTCCTACGAGCAGTACTTC.

The V call is TRBV12-5, the J call TRBJ1-1; D might be TRBD1 (5 bases). V was trimmed by 9 bases and J by 1 base, leaving 12 bases between them. Germline loops: CDR1 LGHNT, CDR2 FRNRAP. The length of the CDR3 is 13 residues. The CDR3 bases are TGTGCTAGCTCGGATACAGGGAACACTGAAGCTTTCTTT. Amino acid sequence: CASSDTGNTEAFF.

The rearrangement links TRBV29-1 to TRBJ1-2; D might be TRBD1 (6 bases). The V and J ends lost 3 bases and 4 bases respectively, with 12 bases between them. The germline gives CDR1 SQVTM, CDR2 ANQGSEA. This CDR3 is 13 amino acids long. CDR3 in DNA: TGCAGCGTTGATAGGGGGTCTGGCTATGGCTACACCTTC. Translating gives CSVDRGSGYGYTF. Filled out from reference TRBV29-1 and TRBJ1-2, the complete variable domain reads SAVISQKPSRDICQRGTSLTIQCQVDSQVTMMFWYRQQPGQSLTLIATANQGSEATYESGFVIDKFPISRPNLTFSTLTVSNMSPEDSSIYLCSVDRGSGYGYTFGSGTRLTVV.

This clonotype was seen only once. The rearrangement joins TRBV29-1 to TRBJ2-1, with 10 bases aligning to TRBD2. V trimming: 4 bases; J trimming: 6 bases; junction bases outside the gene matches: 9. The CDR3 covers 15 residues. Germline values: CDR1 SQVTM, CDR2 ANQGSEA. As DNA, the CDR3 is TGCAGCGTTGGGTATCTAGCGGGAGCAGGCAATGAGCAGTTCTTC. Translation: CSVGYLAGAGNEQFF.

The chain recombines TRBV30 with TRBJ1-1; TRBD1 matches at 10 bases. Germline CDR1 GTSNPN, CDR2 SVGIG (reference sequence). The V segment lost 3 bases and the J segment 4 bases; nucleotides outside the gene matches: 2. CDR3 length: 13 residues. The CDR3 region has the DNA TGTGCCTGGAGGGGGGACAGGGGCACTGAAGCTTTCTTT. Encoded protein: CAWRGDRGTEAFF.

The rearrangement uses TRBV9 and TRBJ1-6; 7 bases fit TRBD1. J lost 6 bases, V lost 3 bases, and 6 bases had no gene match. From germline, CDR1 is SGDLS and CDR2 YYNGEE. The CDR3 length is 15 residues. CDR3 sequence: CASSGGQATNSPLHF. DNA of the CDR3: TGTGCCAGCAGCGGCGGACAGGCCACTAATTCACCCCTCCACTTT.

V is TRBV5-6 and J is TRBJ2-5; D possibly uses TRBD1 or TRBD2 (5 bases each). Germline values: CDR1 SGHDT, CDR2 YYEEEE. Trimming shortened V by 3 bases and J by 2 bases, and 14 bases separated the two germline ends. This CDR3 is built from 15 residues. CDR3 amino acids: CASSSPGPAQETQYF. As DNA, the CDR3 is TGTGCCAGCAGCTCCCCGGGACCGGCACAAGAGACCCAGTACTTC.

This clonotype has a handful of counts. The chain is built from TRBV12-3 or TRBV12-4 and TRBJ1-2; D is unclear. V lost 1 base and J lost 1, with 1 base in between. The length of the CDR3 is 12 residues. This CDR3 is CASSLVNYGYTF. The CDR3 DNA is TGTGCCAGCAGTTTAGTTAACTATGGCTACACCTTC.

The chain couples TRBV18 to TRBJ2-3; TRBD1 or TRBD2 may be the D gene (7 bases each). Trimming took off 2 bases at V and 1 base at J, with 13 bases between the two ends. Looked up from germline, CDR1 is KGHSH and CDR2 is LQKENI. There are 16 residues in the CDR3. As DNA, the CDR3 is TGTGCCAGCTCACCAGCGACAGGGAGGGGCACAGATACGCAGTATTTT. Translation gives CASSPATGRGTDTQYF.

This clonotype was observed a few times. V gene TRBV11-2 combines with J gene TRBJ1-1; 9 positions match TRBD1. The CDR3 contains 16 residues. V trimming: 5 bases; J trimming: 3 bases; junction bases outside the gene matches: 10. CDR1 and CDR2 from the germline V gene are SGHAT and FQNNGV. CDR3 nucleotide sequence: TGTGCCAGCAGCCAGTATCCGGGACAGGGTCACACTGAAGCTTTCTTT. Protein: CASSQYPGQGHTEAFF.

The CDR3 is CAWSSVYEQYF. The CDR3 DNA reads TGTGCCTGGAGTTCGGTCTACGAGCAGTACTTC. The rearrangement joins TRBV30 to TRBJ2-7, with D uncertain. This CDR3 spans 11 amino acids. In germline, CDR1 is GTSNPN, CDR2 SVGIG (reference sequence). Trimming removed 2 bases at V and 3 bases at J, with 5 bases between.

V usage is TRBV3-1 and J usage is TRBJ2-1; TRBD1 or TRBD2 may be the D gene (5 bases each). Trimming shortened V by 3 bases and J by 4 bases, and 7 bases separated the two germline ends. The V gene's germline CDR1 is LGHDT and CDR2 YNNKEL (reference sequence). This CDR3 contains 13 residues. CDR3 loop: CASSQGPYNEQFF. CDR3 nucleotides: TGTGCCAGCAGCCAGGGACCTTACAATGAGCAGTTCTTC.

The genes are TRBV30 and TRBJ1-6; TRBD1 might be the D (6 bases). The CDR3 runs to 13 residues. Germline V gene data show CDR1 as GTSNPN and CDR2 as SVGIG (reference sequence). V was trimmed by 5 bases and J by 8 bases, leaving 13 bases between them. The CDR3 protein is CAWGARTDSPLHF. The CDR3 DNA reads as TGTGCCTGGGGAGCAAGGACAGATTCACCCCTCCACTTT.

The chain employs TRBV20-1 and TRBJ2-5, with a weak D call TRBD1 (7 bases). Germline CDR1 DFQATT, CDR2 SNEGSKA (reference sequence). V was trimmed by 6 bases and J by 7 bases, leaving 24 bases between them. This CDR3 region has 15 residues. Here the CDR3 reads CSAQFHRGLFGTQYF. In nucleotides, the CDR3 is TGCAGTGCCCAATTCCACAGGGGACTCTTTGGGACCCAGTACTTC.